What follows is one T cell receptor beta chain and its context. PCR used 60 Vbeta primers and 13 Jbeta primers. TCRdb's table, derived via immunoSEQ multiplex PCR, lists solely in-frame clones and lacks some. The sample has some 180,000 clones, 75% seen once. The CDR3 totals 15 residues. The germline V gene has CDR1 MDHEN and CDR2 SYDVKM. Trimming removed 8 bases from V and 3 bases from J; junction bases left unmatched: 12. This sample was taken from a study of cytomegalovirus exposure and HLA in healthy donors. This chain joins TRBV28 and TRBJ1-1; 7 bases map to TRBD1. The sequence derives from a male donor in good health and CMV-seronegative. Sequencing input: PBMCs. Here the CDR3 reads CASEAGGQLYTEAFF. The DNA for the CDR3 is TGTGCCAGCGAGGCGGGGGGACAGCTATACACTGAAGCTTTCTTT.